The 24 T cell receptor beta chains below come from one sample, sequenced in a study of T cell changes during pregnancy in multiple sclerosis. Here immunoSEQ multiplex PCR was the method, and the copy in TCRdb shows in-frame clones only, minus some. The sample lists 65,000 to 95,000 clones; approximately 89% were seen once. The specimen was peripheral blood, collected before pregnancy. The receptor set was obtained from a female donor with multiple sclerosis, enrolled in a pregnancy study.

This clone occurred once. The J gene is TRBJ2-5, the V gene TRBV7-3; 7 bases map to TRBD2. Germline-derived CDR1 and CDR2 are SGHTA and FQGTGA. The CDR3 contains 15 residues. J lost 0 bases, V lost 2 bases, and 3 bases had no gene match. The CDR3 region has the DNA TGTGCCAGCAGCTTATTGGGGGGGTACCAAGAGACCCAGTACTTC. It is translated as CASSLLGGYQETQYF.

The chain links TRBV9 to TRBJ2-2; D is perhaps TRBD1 (5 bases). Germline CDR1 SGDLS, CDR2 YYNGEE. The CDR3 has 14 amino acids. V shed 4 bases and J shed 7 bases, with 14 bases lying between them. The CDR3 bases are TGTGCCAGCAGCCCCATCCCAGGGAACGGGGAGCTGTTTTTT. It specifies CASSPIPGNGELFF.

This chain connects TRBV10-1 to TRBJ2-1; D may be TRBD2 (6 bases). Germline-derived CDR1 and CDR2 are WNHNN and SYGVQD (reference sequence). The V and J ends lost 2 bases and 7 bases respectively, with 15 bases between them. The CDR3 is made up of 15 amino acids. The CDR3 nucleotides read TGCGCCAGCAGTGAGGCTGGGACTGGGTCAAATGAGCAGTTCTTC. Translated, it gives CASSEAGTGSNEQFF.

V is TRBV5-4 and J is TRBJ2-1; 7 bases are a match to TRBD2. With 7 bases clipped from V and 7 bases from J, the junction kept 14 bases outside the gene matches. Germline CDR1 SGHNT, CDR2 YYREEE (reference sequence). The CDR3 loop spans 15 amino acids. The CDR3 DNA follows: TGTGCCAGCGGATACGCCGGGGGAGGGCGGAATGAGCAGTTCTTC. Translated: CASGYAGGGRNEQFF.

The gene calls are TRBV18 and TRBJ1-5; 9 bases line up with TRBD1. There are 14 residues in the CDR3. V shed 3 bases, J shed 5 bases, and the junction held 2 bases outside the gene matches. Germline V gives CDR1 KGHSH, CDR2 LQKENI. Written as DNA, the CDR3 is TGTGCCAGCTCACCTGGGACAGGGTATCAGCCCCAGCATTTT. It is translated as CASSPGTGYQPQHF. The whole variable domain, remainder taken from reference TRBV18 and TRBJ1-5, is NAGVMQNPRHLVRRRGQEARLRCSPMKGHSHVYWYRQLPEEGLKFMVYLQKENIIDESGMPKERFSAEFPKEGPSILRIQQVVRGDSAAYFCASSPGTGYQPQHFGDGTRLSIL.

The rearrangement links TRBV7-9 to TRBJ1-2, with TRBD1 matching over 7 bases. The CDR3 has 15 amino acids. Germline V CDR1 and CDR2: SEHNR, FQNEAQ (reference sequence). V lost 6 bases and J lost 4; bases outside the gene matches: 11. The CDR3 nucleotides are TGTGCCAGCAGTTACGAGTCGACAGGGTCCTATGGCTACACCTTC. It encodes CASSYESTGSYGYTF.

The chain recombines TRBV19 with TRBJ1-1; 10 nucleotides agree with TRBD1. Per the germline V gene, CDR1 is LNHDA and CDR2 is SQIVND (reference sequence). The length of the CDR3 is 15 residues. V was clipped by 2 bases and J by 3 bases; unmatched bases: 3. The CDR3 sequence is CASSIRTGGDTEAFF. As DNA, the CDR3 is TGTGCCAGTAGTATACGGACAGGGGGGGACACTGAAGCTTTCTTT.

This sequence joins TRBV25-1 and TRBJ1-2; 9 nucleotides agree with TRBD1. The CDR3 runs to 16 residues. Germline V CDR1 and CDR2: MGHDK, SYGVNS. J gave up 5 bases and V 4 bases, and 11 bases lay outside the gene matches. The CDR3 DNA is TGTGCCAGCAGTGCTACCGGGACAGGGATAGGATATGGCTACACCTTC. Encoded protein: CASSATGTGIGYGYTF.

This chain connects TRBV5-1 to TRBJ1-1, with D possibly TRBD1 on 5 matching bases. The CDR3 covers 14 residues. Germline lookup yields CDR1 SGHRS and CDR2 YFSETQ. V was shortened by 5 bases and J by 1 base, with 12 bases between the two germline ends. The CDR3 coding sequence is TGCGCCAGCAGGCCCCAGGGCTCGAACACTGAAGCTTTCTTT. Amino acids: CASRPQGSNTEAFF.

This clone has only one observation. J is TRBJ1-2 and V is TRBV5-4; TRBD1 matches 10 bases. This CDR3 region has 16 residues. Germline assignment: CDR1 SGHNT and CDR2 YYREEE (reference sequence). V was clipped by 3 bases and J by 4 bases; unmatched bases: 9. The CDR3 protein is CASSSGQGISLYGYTF. The CDR3 DNA reads TGTGCCAGCAGCTCGGGACAGGGGATCAGCCTCTATGGCTACACCTTC.

The V and J genes are TRBV13 and TRBJ1-2, with D maybe TRBD1 (6 bases). CDR1 is PRHDT, CDR2 FYEKMQ, per germline (reference sequence). The CDR3 loop spans 15 amino acids. The V and J ends lost 4 bases and 5 bases respectively, with 17 bases between them. The CDR3 reads CASSYGQMPGYGYTF. Written as DNA, the CDR3 is TGTGCCAGCAGCTACGGACAGATGCCCGGATATGGCTACACCTTC. Full variable domain (remainder filled in from reference TRBV13 and TRBJ1-2): AAGVIQSPRHLIKEKRETATLKCYPIPRHDTVYWYQQGPGQDPQFLISFYEKMQSDKGSIPDRFSAQQFSDYHSELNMSSLELGDSALYFCASSYGQMPGYGYTFGSGTRLTVV.

CDR3 bases: TGTGTCTCTAGAGGGGAGGGCACAGATACGCAGTATTTT. Its translation: CVSRGEGTDTQYF. V gene TRBV9 combines with J gene TRBJ2-3; TRBD2 is a possible D gene (6 bases). The CDR3 length is 13 residues. The germline V gene has CDR1 SGDLS and CDR2 YYNGEE. Full variable domain (missing parts from reference TRBV9 and TRBJ2-3): DSGVTQTPKHLITATGQRVTLRCSPRSGDLSVYWYQQSLDQGLQFLIQYYNGEERAKGNILERFSAQQFPDLHSELNLSSLELGDSALYFCVSRGEGTDTQYFGPGTRLTVL.

The genes are TRBV4-3 and TRBJ2-3, with 9 bases lining up with TRBD2. The CDR3 has 16 residues. CDR1 LGHNA and CDR2 YSLEER come from the germline V gene. Trimming took 4 bases from V and 4 from J; bases not matched to a gene: 9. The CDR3 loop is CASSPRRTSVADTQYF. The CDR3 DNA is TGCGCCAGCAGCCCTCGACGGACTAGCGTCGCAGATACGCAGTATTTT.

V and J are TRBV19 and TRBJ2-7, with 7 bases lining up with TRBD1. Trimming at V came to 4 bases and at J to 5 bases, leaving 5 bases not matched to a gene. From germline, CDR1 is LNHDA and CDR2 SQIVND (reference sequence). The CDR3 contains 13 residues. The CDR3 DNA reads TGTGCCAGTAGTACAAGACAGGGACACGAGCAGTACTTC. Translated, it gives CASSTRQGHEQYF.

Here the CDR3 DNA reads TGTGCCAGCAGCTGGAGTCGGTACAATGAGCAGTTCTTC. Protein sequence: CASSWSRYNEQFF. J is TRBJ2-1 and V is TRBV7-2, with no clear D. The CDR3 is made up of 13 amino acids. Trimming shortened V by 4 bases and J by 4 bases, and 8 bases separated the two germline ends. Germline V gene lookup returns CDR1 SGHTA and CDR2 FQGNSA.

The J gene is TRBJ2-7, the V gene TRBV15; TRBD1 might be the D (6 bases). V lost 0 bases and J 2 bases, leaving 11 bases between the germline ends. This CDR3 is 15 amino acids long. CDR1 is LNHNV, CDR2 YYDKDF, per germline (reference sequence). The CDR3 protein is CATSRDPGATYEQYF. In nucleotides, the CDR3 is TGTGCCACCAGCAGAGACCCAGGGGCCACCTACGAGCAGTACTTC.

The J gene is TRBJ1-2, the V gene TRBV18, with 9 bases fitting TRBD1. The ends lost 4 bases at V and 7 bases at J; junction bases unmatched: 13. Germline CDR1 KGHSH, CDR2 LQKENI. CDR3 length equals 16 residues. In nucleotides, the CDR3 is TGTGCCAGCTCACTATACGGTGAACAGGGGGCTGTTGGCTACACCTTC. It encodes CASSLYGEQGAVGYTF.

V is TRBV7-2 and J is TRBJ2-3; 10 bases map to TRBD2. The CDR3 sequence is 16 residues long. The V and J ends lost 5 bases and 4 bases, in that order; junction bases with no gene match: 9. Germline values: CDR1 SGHTA, CDR2 FQGNSA. This CDR3 is CASSPPGLASADTQYF. The CDR3 DNA sequence: TGTGCCAGCAGCCCTCCGGGACTAGCGTCCGCAGATACGCAGTATTTT.

The V call is TRBV2, the J call TRBJ1-3; no clear D gene. Trimming removed 6 bases at V and 0 bases at J, with 18 bases between. Germline V lookup: CDR1 SNHLY, CDR2 FYNNEI. The CDR3 is 17 amino acids. The CDR3 reads CASSHRTVFNSGNTIYF. The CDR3 nucleotides are TGTGCCAGCAGCCACCGTACAGTTTTCAACTCTGGAAACACCATATATTTT.

The gene calls are TRBV5-1 and TRBJ2-5; possible D gene TRBD1, 6 bases. The V gene's germline CDR1 is SGHRS and CDR2 YFSETQ. This CDR3 is built from 13 residues. V was cut by 4 bases and J by 4 bases, with 11 bases left in between. CDR3 sequence reads: CASSPNRVETQYF. CDR3 nucleotides: TGCGCCAGCAGCCCAAACAGGGTAGAGACCCAGTACTTC.

This clone was counted a few times. The chain employs TRBV7-2 and TRBJ1-6, with 8 bases identical to TRBD1. Germline CDR1 reads SGHTA; CDR2 reads FQGNSA. Trimming removed 5 bases from V and 8 bases from J; junction bases left unmatched: 5. The CDR3 spans 14 residues. Here the CDR3 DNA reads TGTGCCAGCAGCGCCAGGGGGCCCCATTCACCCCTCCACTTT. The encoded protein is CASSARGPHSPLHF.

CDR3 region: CASSWDSQMNTEAFF. The CDR3 DNA reads TGTGCCAGCAGCTGGGACAGCCAGATGAACACTGAAGCTTTCTTT. The rearrangement links TRBV6-5 to TRBJ1-1; 7 bases are a match to TRBD1. Trimming removed 6 bases from V and 0 bases from J; junction bases left unmatched: 7. The germline gives CDR1 MNHEY, CDR2 SVGAGI. The CDR3 extends over 15 amino acids.

DNA of the CDR3: TGTGCCAGCAGTTTACTCTCCGCGGGCCAAGAGACCCAGTACTTC. Its translation is CASSLLSAGQETQYF. This chain connects TRBV28 to TRBJ2-5; weak D call: TRBD2 (5 bases). The CDR3 is 15 residues long. V dropped 2 bases and J dropped 1 base, with 11 bases sitting between them. Germline V lookup: CDR1 MDHEN, CDR2 SYDVKM.

The V gene is TRBV13, the J gene TRBJ2-3, with no clear D. With 5 bases removed from V and 6 bases from J, the gap between germline ends came to 24 bases. Germline CDR1 is PRHDT and CDR2 is FYEKMQ (reference sequence). The CDR3 length is 17 residues. This chain's CDR3 is CASSQGARVALKDTQYF. DNA of the CDR3: TGTGCCAGCAGCCAAGGAGCTCGAGTGGCCCTCAAGGATACGCAGTATTTT. The whole variable domain, filled in from reference TRBV13 and TRBJ2-3, reads AAGVIQSPRHLIKEKRETATLKCYPIPRHDTVYWYQQGPGQDPQFLISFYEKMQSDKGSIPDRFSAQQFSDYHSELNMSSLELGDSALYFCASSQGARVALKDTQYFGPGTRLTVL.